These 32 T cell receptor beta chains were all obtained from the same sample, sequenced in a study of cytomegalovirus exposure and HLA in healthy donors. With 60 Vbeta and 13 Jbeta primers, the PCR was carried out. Clones were read by immunoSEQ multiplex PCR, and TCRdb kept only the in-frame ones, dropping some. The data contain around 150,000 clones, approximately 80% of them singletons. The sequencing input was PBMCs. The receptors derive from a middle-aged man in good health and CMV-seronegative.

The V and J genes are TRBV6-6 and TRBJ2-5; the match to TRBD2 covers 7 bases. In germline, CDR1 is MNHNY, CDR2 SVGAGI (reference sequence). Trimming cost V 2 bases and J 2 bases; bases outside gene matches: 2. There are 14 residues in the CDR3. This CDR3 reads CASSYQRGQETQYF. CDR3 sequence (DNA): TGTGCCAGCAGTTACCAGCGGGGACAAGAGACCCAGTACTTC.

The chain uses TRBV27 and TRBJ2-5, with 9 nucleotides matching TRBD1. The J call may not be correct, given that the DNA end is closer to TRBJ2-7. CDR1 and CDR2 (germline): MNHEY, SMNVEV (reference sequence). The CDR3 loop spans 14 amino acids. For the CDR3, the DNA is TGTGCCAGCAGTTTAGGACAGGGGTCCTACGAGCAGTACTTC. It translates to CASSLGQGSYEQYF.

The chain couples TRBV6-6 to TRBJ1-5; D remains unclear. In germline, CDR1 is MNHNY, CDR2 SVGAGI (reference sequence). V lost 0 bases to trimming and J lost 4 bases, with 4 bases between them. CDR3 length: 13 amino acids. The CDR3 nucleotides read TGTGCCAGCAGTTACTCGGAGAATCAGCCCCAGCATTTT. As protein: CASSYSENQPQHF.

The J gene is TRBJ2-2, the V gene TRBV5-1, with TRBD1 matching 9 bases. Germline CDR1 reads SGHRS; CDR2 reads YFSETQ. V lost 4 bases, J lost 4 bases, and 5 bases stayed unmatched. The CDR3 runs 15 residues. CDR3 sequence (DNA): TGCGCCAGCAGCAGGGACAGGGTCGGCACCGGGGAGCTGTTTTTT. It yields the protein CASSRDRVGTGELFF.

The table lists this clone with a few counts. As DNA, the CDR3 is TGCGCCAGCAGTCAGAGGGGAGGGCCTGGAAACACCATATATTTT. This sequence encodes CASSQRGGPGNTIYF. V gene TRBV23-1 combines with J gene TRBJ1-3, with D possibly being TRBD1 (5 bases). TRBV23-1 has ORF status, its function being uncertain. The CDR3 has 15 amino acids. V lost 3 bases, J lost 2 bases, and 11 bases lay in between.

The V and J genes are TRBV27 and TRBJ2-3; 7 nucleotides line up with TRBD2. Germline V CDR1 and CDR2: MNHEY, SMNVEV (reference sequence). V was clipped by 5 bases and J by 4 bases; unmatched bases: 9. The CDR3 loop spans 15 amino acids. The CDR3 loop reads CASSPGTTAADTQYF. DNA for the CDR3: TGTGCCAGCAGTCCCGGGACTACCGCTGCAGATACGCAGTATTTT.

The chain uses TRBV9 and TRBJ2-1, with D unresolved. Germline loops: CDR1 SGDLS, CDR2 YYNGEE. The CDR3 has 15 amino acids. V shed 2 bases and J shed 10 bases, with 19 bases lying between them. CDR3 in DNA: TGTGCCAGCAGCGTCTTAGACTTAGCAGTAGGAGAGCAGTTCTTC. Translating it yields CASSVLDLAVGEQFF.

The CDR3 nucleotides are TGTGCCAGCAGCTTAGACCCGGGGAGTAGCACTGAAGCTTTCTTT. It codes for CASSLDPGSSTEAFF. The chain couples TRBV7-2 to TRBJ1-1; unclear D gene. V was cut by 1 base and J by 4 bases, with 13 bases left in between. CDR1 is SGHTA and CDR2 is FQGNSA in the germline V gene. The CDR3 covers 15 residues.

The chain employs TRBV27 and TRBJ2-7; 8 bases map to TRBD2. CDR1 is MNHEY and CDR2 is SMNVEV in the germline V gene (reference sequence). V shed 5 bases, J shed 4 bases, and the junction held 7 bases outside the gene matches. This CDR3 spans 14 amino acids. The CDR3 DNA follows: TGTGCCAGCAGTCCCGTAAGCGGGAGTTACGAGCAGTACTTC. Protein sequence: CASSPVSGSYEQYF.

The chain couples TRBV10-3 to TRBJ1-1; 9 nucleotides agree with TRBD1. The ends lost 6 bases at V and 8 bases at J; junction bases unmatched: 4. Germline CDR1 ENHRY, CDR2 SYGVKD. The length of the CDR3 is 12 residues. The CDR3 spells CAISEDRGEAFF. CDR3 coding DNA: TGTGCCATCAGCGAAGACAGGGGGGAAGCTTTCTTT.

This rearrangement joins TRBV15 to TRBJ2-3; 8 bases match TRBD2. CDR1 and CDR2 (germline): LNHNV, YYDKDF (reference sequence). Trimming removed 2 bases from V and 1 base from J; junction bases left unmatched: 2. The CDR3 has 15 amino acids. Here the CDR3 reads CATSRRSGGTDTQYF. As DNA, the CDR3 is TGTGCCACCAGCAGACGTAGCGGGGGCACAGATACGCAGTATTTT.

The V call is TRBV11-3, the J call TRBJ2-5; 7 bases map to TRBD1. Germline CDR1 SGHNT, CDR2 YENEEA. V dropped 4 bases and J dropped 2; count of bases not matched to a gene: 7. The CDR3 is 15 residues long. CDR3 loop: CASSSGGQFQETQYF. The CDR3 bases are TGTGCCAGCAGCTCAGGGGGACAGTTTCAAGAGACCCAGTACTTC.

This clone was picked up a small number of times. V and J are TRBV7-2 and TRBJ2-5; the D gene is possibly TRBD1 (7 bases). This CDR3 region has 17 residues. Germline V CDR1 and CDR2: SGHTA, FQGNSA. Trimming cost V 5 bases and J 4 bases, with 23 bases left between them. The chain's CDR3 is CASSPRTGGVPLETQYF. The CDR3 nucleotides are TGTGCCAGCAGCCCCAGGACAGGCGGGGTTCCTCTAGAGACCCAGTACTTC. The variable domain in full, with the rest retrieved from reference TRBV7-2 and TRBJ2-5, is GAGVSQSPSNKVTEKGKDVELRCDPISGHTALYWYRQSLGQGLEFLIYFQGNSAPDKSGLPSDRFSAERTGGSVSTLTIQRTQQEDSAVYLCASSPRTGGVPLETQYFGPGTRLLVL.

This chain links TRBV5-4 with TRBJ2-1, with 11 nucleotides matching TRBD2. V shed 4 bases and J 6 bases; nucleotides not matched to a gene: 3. The CDR3 totals 14 residues. The germline gives CDR1 SGHNT, CDR2 YYREEE (reference sequence). CDR3: CASSGGLAGNEQFF. The CDR3 coding sequence is TGTGCCAGCAGCGGTGGACTAGCGGGCAATGAGCAGTTCTTC.

The J gene is TRBJ1-6, the V gene TRBV28, with no clear D. V was cut by 3 bases and J by 4 bases, with 7 bases left in between. Germline values: CDR1 MDHEN, CDR2 SYDVKM. CDR3 size: 14 residues. CDR3 nucleotides: TGTGCCAGCAGTTTCCCCCTGTATAATTCACCCCTCCACTTT. This encodes CASSFPLYNSPLHF.

This clone was observed a single time. The rearrangement links TRBV6-5 to TRBJ2-5; 9 bases are a match to TRBD1. This CDR3 contains 14 residues. Germline V gene data show CDR1 as MNHEY and CDR2 as SVGAGI. J was trimmed by 3 bases and V by 7 bases; bases with no gene match: 6. CDR3 sequence: CASTPGDREETQYF. The CDR3 coding sequence is TGTGCCAGCACTCCCGGGGACAGGGAAGAGACCCAGTACTTC.

The genes are TRBV4-2 and TRBJ2-7; no clear D. V was cut by 4 bases and J by 1 base, with 8 bases left in between. Per the germline V gene, CDR1 is LGHNA and CDR2 is YNFKEQ. The CDR3 is 13 amino acids. CDR3 DNA: TGTGCCAGCAGCCCCCCTCTTTCCTACGAGCAGTACTTC. Amino acids: CASSPPLSYEQYF.

The V gene is TRBV5-4, the J gene TRBJ2-1, with 11 bases identical to TRBD2. Germline V CDR1 and CDR2: SGHNT, YYREEE (reference sequence). This CDR3 spans 15 amino acids. V lost 4 bases and J lost 6; bases outside the gene matches: 6. The CDR3 is CASSNSGGAVNEQFF. CDR3 DNA sequence: TGTGCCAGCAGCAATAGCGGGGGGGCCGTCAATGAGCAGTTCTTC.

This clone was counted once. The CDR3 bases are TGTGCCAGCAGTTTGTCCTCGGGACTAGGCTCACACACAGATACGCAGTATTTT. The encoded protein is CASSLSSGLGSHTDTQYF. The rearrangement links TRBV28 to TRBJ2-3; 8 nucleotides align to TRBD2. The CDR3 is 18 residues long. Looked up from germline, CDR1 is MDHEN and CDR2 is SYDVKM. Trimming took 3 bases from V and 2 from J; bases not matched to a gene: 13.

This chain links TRBV6-1 with TRBJ2-3, with 7 bases that match TRBD1. The CDR3 is 15 residues long. With V trimmed by 0 bases and J by 3 bases, 3 bases remained unmatched. Germline CDR1 reads MNHNS; CDR2 reads SASEGT. Here the CDR3 reads CASSEAQGETDTQYF. CDR3 sequence (DNA): TGTGCCAGCAGTGAAGCCCAGGGGGAAACAGATACGCAGTATTTT.

In this sample, this clone turned up once. The rearrangement uses TRBV30 and TRBJ1-3, with 10 positions matching TRBD1. The V and J ends lost 5 bases and 4 bases, in that order; junction bases with no gene match: 5. In germline, CDR1 is GTSNPN, CDR2 SVGIG (reference sequence). The CDR3 totals 14 residues. The CDR3 loop is CAWGTGVSGNTIYF. DNA of the CDR3: TGTGCCTGGGGGACAGGGGTATCGGGAAACACCATATATTTT. The whole variable domain, remainder taken from reference TRBV30 and TRBJ1-3, is SQTIHQWPATLVQPVGSPLSLECTVEGTSNPNLYWYRQAAGRGLQLLFYSVGIGQISSEVPQNLSASRPQDRQFILSSKKLLLSDSGFYLCAWGTGVSGNTIYFGEGSWLTVV.

The gene calls are TRBV4-3 and TRBJ2-3, with 10 bases that match TRBD2. Germline trimming cut 0 bases from V and 1 base from J; bases unmatched to any gene: 10. CDR1 and CDR2 from the germline V gene are LGHNA and YSLEER. CDR3 length: 19 residues. The CDR3 is CASSQDRSSGGLGTDTQYF. Written as DNA, the CDR3 is TGCGCCAGCAGCCAAGATCGGTCTAGCGGGGGCCTGGGCACAGATACGCAGTATTTT.

The chain couples TRBV2 to TRBJ1-1; 9 bases align to TRBD1. The CDR3 is 13 residues long. The germline V gene encodes CDR1 SNHLY and CDR2 FYNNEI. V lost 8 bases and J lost 1; bases outside the gene matches: 2. DNA of the CDR3: TGTGCCAGCTGGGACAGGGAGAACACTGAAGCTTTCTTT. The encoded protein is CASWDRENTEAFF.

The V call is TRBV6-5, the J call TRBJ2-3; 8 nucleotides agree with TRBD1. This CDR3 has 15 residues. Germline loops: CDR1 MNHEY, CDR2 SVGAGI. With V trimmed by 6 bases and J by 0 bases, 5 bases remained unmatched. The CDR3 region has the DNA TGTGCCAGCAGGCCTCAGGGGGCTAGCACAGATACGCAGTATTTT. It encodes CASRPQGASTDTQYF.

Concerning this clone: One junction end disagrees with the germline gene, perhaps due to a read error. This chain uses TRBV28 with TRBJ2-5; 14 bases match TRBD2. The V gene's germline CDR1 is MDHEN and CDR2 SYDVKM. The length of the CDR3 is 14 residues. CDR3: CASTPGLAGETRYF. Here the CDR3 DNA reads TGTGCCAGTACCCCGGGACTAGCGGGAGAGACCCGGTACTTC.

The V gene is TRBV4-2, the J gene TRBJ1-1; D might be TRBD1 (5 bases). V was clipped by 4 bases and J by 11 bases, with 17 bases between them. CDR1 is LGHNA, CDR2 YNFKEQ, per germline. The CDR3 has 13 amino acids. Written as DNA, the CDR3 is TGTGCCAGCAGCCCTCGGGACTTACCGGACGCTTTCTTT. Protein sequence: CASSPRDLPDAFF.

The rearrangement uses TRBV6-5 and TRBJ2-7; D ambiguous. The germline gives CDR1 MNHEY, CDR2 SVGAGI. V lost 5 bases and J lost 6, with 11 bases in between. The CDR3 totals 12 residues. The CDR3 reads CASSQAFGEQYF. For the CDR3, the DNA is TGTGCCAGCAGTCAGGCTTTTGGCGAGCAGTACTTC.

The J gene is TRBJ2-2, the V gene TRBV19, with TRBD2 matching 8 bases. The junction had 10 bases not matched to a gene; V was cut back by 9 bases and J by 1 base. CDR3 size: 16 residues. CDR1 is LNHDA and CDR2 is SQIVND in the germline V gene (reference sequence). The CDR3 coding sequence is TGTGCCAGCTCGACTAGCGCACTTCTGAACACCGGGGAGCTGTTTTTT. This codes for CASSTSALLNTGELFF.

This clone has a handful of counts. The chain has TRBV5-1 and TRBJ2-5; 8 bases match TRBD2. CDR3 size: 15 residues. V gave up 0 bases and J gave up 2 bases; unmatched junction bases: 3. Germline V lookup: CDR1 SGHRS, CDR2 YFSETQ. CDR3 coding DNA: TGCGCCAGCAGCTTGGGTTTAGCGGGGCAAGAGACCCAGTACTTC. Translating it yields CASSLGLAGQETQYF.

The CDR3 DNA reads TGTGCCAGCAGTTCGGTCGGGGGAAGCACAGATACGCAGTATTTT. It translates to CASSSVGGSTDTQYF. This rearrangement joins TRBV5-6 to TRBJ2-3; possible D gene TRBD2, 6 bases. V lost 5 bases and J 0 bases, leaving 13 bases between the germline ends. Germline assignment: CDR1 SGHDT and CDR2 YYEEEE. The CDR3 consists of 15 residues.

This rearrangement joins TRBV11-2 to TRBJ2-5, with TRBD2 matching 9 bases. V trimming: 2 bases; J trimming: 2 bases; junction bases outside the gene matches: 9. The CDR3 is 17 residues long. Germline CDR1 reads SGHAT; CDR2 reads FQNNGV. The chain's CDR3 is CASSLTSSGENQETQYF. The CDR3 DNA sequence: TGTGCCAGCAGCTTAACTTCTAGCGGGGAAAATCAAGAGACCCAGTACTTC.

The CDR3 DNA reads TGTGCCAGCAGCGCCCGGGGGGTAGCGGAGCCGGGGGAGCTGTTTTTT. The encoded protein is CASSARGVAEPGELFF. The chain joins TRBV4-2 to TRBJ2-2; the match to TRBD2 covers 7 bases. The CDR3 is made up of 16 amino acids. In germline, CDR1 is LGHNA, CDR2 YNFKEQ. J was trimmed by 8 bases and V by 5 bases; bases with no gene match: 14.